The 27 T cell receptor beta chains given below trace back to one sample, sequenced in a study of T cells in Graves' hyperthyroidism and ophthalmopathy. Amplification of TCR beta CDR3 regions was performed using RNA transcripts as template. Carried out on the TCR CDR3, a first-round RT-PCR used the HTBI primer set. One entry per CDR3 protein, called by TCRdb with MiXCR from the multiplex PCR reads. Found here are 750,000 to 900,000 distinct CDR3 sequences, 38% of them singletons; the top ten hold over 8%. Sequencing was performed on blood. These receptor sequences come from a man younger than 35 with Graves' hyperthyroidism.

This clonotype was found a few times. CDR3 sequence (DNA): TGCAGTGCCGGAGAGGGGGTATCCTACGAGCAGTACTTC. Translation: CSAGEGVSYEQYF. This chain links TRBV20-1 with TRBJ2-7, with D possibly matching TRBD1 (6 bases). The germline CDR1 and CDR2 sequences are DFQATT and SNEGSKA (reference sequence). V lost 6 bases to trimming and J lost 1 base, with 13 bases between them. The CDR3 has 13 residues.

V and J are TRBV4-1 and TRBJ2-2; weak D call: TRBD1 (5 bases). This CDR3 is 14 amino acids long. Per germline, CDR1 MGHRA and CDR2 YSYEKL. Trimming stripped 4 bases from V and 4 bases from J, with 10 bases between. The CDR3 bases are TGCGCCAGCAGCCGGGAAGGGGTCACCGGGGAGCTGTTTTTT. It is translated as CASSREGVTGELFF.

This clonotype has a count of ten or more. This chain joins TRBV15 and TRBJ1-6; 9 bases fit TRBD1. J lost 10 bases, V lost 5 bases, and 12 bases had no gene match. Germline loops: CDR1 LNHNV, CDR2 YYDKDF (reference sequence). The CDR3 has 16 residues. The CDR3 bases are TGTGCCACCAGCCTAATAGTCGGGACAGGGTACTCACCCCTCCACTTT. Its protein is CATSLIVGTGYSPLHF.

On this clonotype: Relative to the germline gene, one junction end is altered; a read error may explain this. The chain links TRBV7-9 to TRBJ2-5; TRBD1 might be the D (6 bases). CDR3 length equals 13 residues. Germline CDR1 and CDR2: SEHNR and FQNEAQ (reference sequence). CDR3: CASSPDRRETQYF. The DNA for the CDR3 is TGCGCCAGCAGCCCTGACAGGAGGGAGACCCAGTACTTC.

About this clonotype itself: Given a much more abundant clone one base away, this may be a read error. The DNA of the CDR3 is TGTGCCAGCGGGCTCGGACCGAGCAATCAGCCCCAGCATTTT. It specifies CASGLGPSNQPQHF. The chain combines TRBV2 with TRBJ1-5; no reliable D call. Trimming removed 8 bases from V and 1 base from J, with 12 bases in between. This CDR3 contains 14 residues. Germline V gene lookup returns CDR1 SNHLY and CDR2 FYNNEI. The full variable domain, in which reference TRBV2 and TRBJ1-5 provide the parts outside the CDR3, is EPEVTQTPSHQVTQMGQEVILRCVPISNHLYFYWYRQILGQKVEFLVSFYNNEISEKSEIFDDQFSVERPDGSNFTLKIRSTKLEDSAMYFCASGLGPSNQPQHFGDGTRLSIL.

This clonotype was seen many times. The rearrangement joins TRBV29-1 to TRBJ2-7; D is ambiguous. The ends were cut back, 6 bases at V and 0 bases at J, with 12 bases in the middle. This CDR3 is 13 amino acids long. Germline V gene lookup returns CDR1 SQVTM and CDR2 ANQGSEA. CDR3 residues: CSVTQESSYEQYF. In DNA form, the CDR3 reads TGCAGCGTGACCCAGGAGAGCTCCTACGAGCAGTACTTC.

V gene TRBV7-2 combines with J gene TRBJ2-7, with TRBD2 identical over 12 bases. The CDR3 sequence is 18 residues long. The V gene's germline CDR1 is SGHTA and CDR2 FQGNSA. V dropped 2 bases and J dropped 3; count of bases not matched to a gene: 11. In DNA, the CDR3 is TGTGCCAGCAGCTTAAGACTAGCGGGAGTCCCTTCGTACTACGAGCAGTACTTC. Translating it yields CASSLRLAGVPSYYEQYF.

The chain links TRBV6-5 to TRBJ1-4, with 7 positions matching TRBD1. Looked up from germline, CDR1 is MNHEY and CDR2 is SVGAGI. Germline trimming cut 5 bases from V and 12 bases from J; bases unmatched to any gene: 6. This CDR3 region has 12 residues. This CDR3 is CASSTRDRELFF. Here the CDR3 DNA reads TGTGCCAGCAGTACCCGTGACAGGGAACTGTTTTTT.

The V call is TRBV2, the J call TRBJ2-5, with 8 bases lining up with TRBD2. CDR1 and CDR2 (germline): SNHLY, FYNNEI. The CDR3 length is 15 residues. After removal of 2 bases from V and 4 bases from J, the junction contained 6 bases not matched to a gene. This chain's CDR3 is CASSERRGGTETQYF. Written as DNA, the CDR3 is TGTGCCAGCAGTGAACGCCGGGGGGGCACAGAGACCCAGTACTTC.

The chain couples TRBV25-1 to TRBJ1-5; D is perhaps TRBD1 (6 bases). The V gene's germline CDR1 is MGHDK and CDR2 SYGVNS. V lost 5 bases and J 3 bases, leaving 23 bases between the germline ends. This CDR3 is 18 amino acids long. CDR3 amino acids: CASSYSVPEGDFNQPQHF. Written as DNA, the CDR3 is TGTGCCAGCAGTTACTCGGTGCCCGAGGGGGACTTCAATCAGCCCCAGCATTTT. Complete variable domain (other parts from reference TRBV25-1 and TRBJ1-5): EADIYQTPRYLVIGTGKKITLECSQTMGHDKMYWYQQDPGMELHLIHYSYGVNSTEKGDLSSESTVSRIRTEHFPLTLESARPSHTSQYLCASSYSVPEGDFNQPQHFGDGTRLSIL.

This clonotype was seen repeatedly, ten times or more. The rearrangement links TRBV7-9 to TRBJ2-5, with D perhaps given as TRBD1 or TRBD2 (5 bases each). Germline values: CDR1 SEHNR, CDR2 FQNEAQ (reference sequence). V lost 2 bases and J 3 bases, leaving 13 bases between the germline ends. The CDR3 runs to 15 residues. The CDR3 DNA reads TGTGCCAGCAGCTTAACGGGGCAGGGAAAAGAGACCCAGTACTTC. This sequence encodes CASSLTGQGKETQYF.

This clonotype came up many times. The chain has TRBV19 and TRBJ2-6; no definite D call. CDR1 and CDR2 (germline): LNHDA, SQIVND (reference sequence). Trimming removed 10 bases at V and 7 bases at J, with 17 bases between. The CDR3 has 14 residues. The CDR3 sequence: CATYSGSGANVLTF. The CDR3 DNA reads TGTGCCACGTATTCCGGCTCCGGCGCCAACGTCCTGACTTTC.

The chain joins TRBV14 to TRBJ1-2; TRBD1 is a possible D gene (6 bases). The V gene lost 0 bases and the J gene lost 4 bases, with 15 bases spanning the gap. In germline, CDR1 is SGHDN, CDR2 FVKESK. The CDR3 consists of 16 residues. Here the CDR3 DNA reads TGTGCCAGCAGCCAAGATTGGGGCAGGGGAGTCTATGGCTACACCTTC. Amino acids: CASSQDWGRGVYGYTF.

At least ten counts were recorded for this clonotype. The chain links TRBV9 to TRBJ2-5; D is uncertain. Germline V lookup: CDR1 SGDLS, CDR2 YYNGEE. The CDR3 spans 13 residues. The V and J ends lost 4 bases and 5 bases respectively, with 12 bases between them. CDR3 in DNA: TGTGCCAGCAGCCTATCAACCGGGGAGACCCAGTACTTC. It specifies CASSLSTGETQYF.

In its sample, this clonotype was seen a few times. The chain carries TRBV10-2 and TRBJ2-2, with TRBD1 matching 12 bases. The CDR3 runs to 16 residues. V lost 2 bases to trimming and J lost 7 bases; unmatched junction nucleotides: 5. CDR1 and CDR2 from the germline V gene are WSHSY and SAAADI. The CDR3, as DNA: TGCGCCAGCAGTGAGGGGACAGGGGGCAAGATCGGGGAGCTGTTTTTT. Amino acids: CASSEGTGGKIGELFF.

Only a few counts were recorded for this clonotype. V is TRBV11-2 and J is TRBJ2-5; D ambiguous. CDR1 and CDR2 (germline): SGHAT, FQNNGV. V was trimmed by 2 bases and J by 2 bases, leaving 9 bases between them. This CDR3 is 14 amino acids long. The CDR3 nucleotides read TGTGCCAGCAGCTTACGGCCGACACAAGAGACCCAGTACTTC. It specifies CASSLRPTQETQYF. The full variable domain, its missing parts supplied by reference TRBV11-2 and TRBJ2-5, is EAGVAQSPRYKIIEKRQSVAFWCNPISGHATLYWYQQILGQGPKLLIQFQNNGVVDDSQLPKDRFSAERLKGVDSTLKIQPAKLEDSAVYLCASSLRPTQETQYFGPGTRLLVL.

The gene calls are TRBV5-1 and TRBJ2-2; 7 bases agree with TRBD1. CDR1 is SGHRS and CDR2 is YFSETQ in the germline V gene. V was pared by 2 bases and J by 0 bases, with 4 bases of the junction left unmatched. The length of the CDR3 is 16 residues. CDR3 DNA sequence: TGCGCCAGCAGCTTCTTGGGGACAGCGAACACCGGGGAGCTGTTTTTT. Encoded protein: CASSFLGTANTGELFF.

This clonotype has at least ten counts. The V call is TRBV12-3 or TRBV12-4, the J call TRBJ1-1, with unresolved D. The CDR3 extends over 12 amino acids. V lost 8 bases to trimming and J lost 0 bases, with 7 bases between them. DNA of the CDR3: TGTGCCAGCGGTAGACTGAACACTGAAGCTTTCTTT. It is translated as CASGRLNTEAFF.

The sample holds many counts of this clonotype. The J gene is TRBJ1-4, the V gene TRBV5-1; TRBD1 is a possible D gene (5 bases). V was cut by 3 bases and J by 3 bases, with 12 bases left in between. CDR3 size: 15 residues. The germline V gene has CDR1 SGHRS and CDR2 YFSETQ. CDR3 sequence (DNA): TGCGCCAGCAGCTGGGGGGACGCGGCTAATGAAAAACTGTTTTTT. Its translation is CASSWGDAANEKLFF.

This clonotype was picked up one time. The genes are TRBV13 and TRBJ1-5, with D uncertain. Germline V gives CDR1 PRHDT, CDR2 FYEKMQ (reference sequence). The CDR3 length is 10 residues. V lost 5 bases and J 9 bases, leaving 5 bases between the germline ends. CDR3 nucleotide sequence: TGTGCCAGCAGCAGGCGGCCCCAGCATTTT. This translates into CASSRRPQHF.

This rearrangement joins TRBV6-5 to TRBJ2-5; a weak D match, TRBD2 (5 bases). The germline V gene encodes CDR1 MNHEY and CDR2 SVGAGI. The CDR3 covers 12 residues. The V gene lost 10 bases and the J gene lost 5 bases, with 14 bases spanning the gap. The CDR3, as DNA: TGTGCCACCGAGGGCCTACAGGAGACCCAGTACTTC. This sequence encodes CATEGLQETQYF.

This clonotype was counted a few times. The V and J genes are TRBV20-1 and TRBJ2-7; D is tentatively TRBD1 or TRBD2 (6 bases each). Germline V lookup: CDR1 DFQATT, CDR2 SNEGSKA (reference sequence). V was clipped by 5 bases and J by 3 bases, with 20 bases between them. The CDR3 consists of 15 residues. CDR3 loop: CSALNLGGTGYEQYF. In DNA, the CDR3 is TGCAGTGCTCTTAACCTAGGGGGGACCGGCTACGAGCAGTACTTC.

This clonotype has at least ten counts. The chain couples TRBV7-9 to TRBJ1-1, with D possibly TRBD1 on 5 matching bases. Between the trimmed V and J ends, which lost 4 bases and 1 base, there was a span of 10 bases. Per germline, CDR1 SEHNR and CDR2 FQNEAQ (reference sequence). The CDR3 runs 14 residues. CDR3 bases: TGTGCCAGCAGCTCGTCGACAGCGAACACTGAAGCTTTCTTT. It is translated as CASSSSTANTEAFF.

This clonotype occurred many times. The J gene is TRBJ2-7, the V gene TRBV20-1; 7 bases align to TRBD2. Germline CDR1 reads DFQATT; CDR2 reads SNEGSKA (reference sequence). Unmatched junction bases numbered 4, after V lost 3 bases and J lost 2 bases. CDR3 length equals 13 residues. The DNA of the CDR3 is TGCAGTGCTAGCGGGGAGGGCGCCTACGAGCAGTACTTC. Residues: CSASGEGAYEQYF.

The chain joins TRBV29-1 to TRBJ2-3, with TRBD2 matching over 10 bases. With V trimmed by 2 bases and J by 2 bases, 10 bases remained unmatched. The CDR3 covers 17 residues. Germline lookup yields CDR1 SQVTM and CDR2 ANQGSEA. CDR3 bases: TGCAGCGTTGAATTTAGCGGGGGGACTAGCCTCACAGATACGCAGTATTTT. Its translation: CSVEFSGGTSLTDTQYF.

CDR3 coding DNA: TGTGCCAGCAGCTACGGGGGCAAGTCCTACGAGCAGTACTTC. This translates into CASSYGGKSYEQYF. The chain uses TRBV7-8 and TRBJ2-7; D is perhaps TRBD1 or TRBD2 (6 bases each). The CDR3 consists of 14 residues. Germline loops: CDR1 SGHVS, CDR2 FQNEAQ. Between the trimmed V and J ends, which lost 4 bases and 1 base, there was a span of 11 bases.

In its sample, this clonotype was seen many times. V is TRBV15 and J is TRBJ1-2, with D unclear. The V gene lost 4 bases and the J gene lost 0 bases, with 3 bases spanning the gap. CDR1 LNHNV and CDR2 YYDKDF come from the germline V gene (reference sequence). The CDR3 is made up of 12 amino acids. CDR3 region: CATSKTNYGYTF. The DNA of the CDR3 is TGTGCCACCAGCAAGACTAACTATGGCTACACCTTC.